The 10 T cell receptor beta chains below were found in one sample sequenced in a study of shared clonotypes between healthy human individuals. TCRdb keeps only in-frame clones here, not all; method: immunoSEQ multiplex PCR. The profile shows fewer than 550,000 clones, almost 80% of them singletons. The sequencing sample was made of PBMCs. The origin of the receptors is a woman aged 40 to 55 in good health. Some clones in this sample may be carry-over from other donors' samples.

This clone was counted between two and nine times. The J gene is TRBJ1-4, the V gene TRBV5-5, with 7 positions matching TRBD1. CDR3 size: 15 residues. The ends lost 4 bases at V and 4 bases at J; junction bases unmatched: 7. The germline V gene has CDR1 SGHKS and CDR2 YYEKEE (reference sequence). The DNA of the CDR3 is TGTGCCAGCAGCCCAACAGGGGCTGGTAATGAAAAACTGTTTTTT. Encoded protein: CASSPTGAGNEKLFF.

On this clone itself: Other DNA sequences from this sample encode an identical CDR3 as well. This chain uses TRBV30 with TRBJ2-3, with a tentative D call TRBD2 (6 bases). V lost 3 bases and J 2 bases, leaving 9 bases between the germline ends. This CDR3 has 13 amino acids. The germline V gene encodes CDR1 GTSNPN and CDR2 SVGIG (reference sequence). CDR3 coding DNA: TGTGCCTGGAGCGGAGGGCCCACAGATACGCAGTATTTT. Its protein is CAWSGGPTDTQYF.

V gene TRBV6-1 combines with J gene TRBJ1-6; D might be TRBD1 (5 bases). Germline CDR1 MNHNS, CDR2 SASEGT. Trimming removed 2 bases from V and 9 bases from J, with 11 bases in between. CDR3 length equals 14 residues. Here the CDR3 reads CASSENWGVSPLHF. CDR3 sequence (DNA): TGTGCCAGCAGTGAAAACTGGGGGGTTTCACCCCTCCACTTT.

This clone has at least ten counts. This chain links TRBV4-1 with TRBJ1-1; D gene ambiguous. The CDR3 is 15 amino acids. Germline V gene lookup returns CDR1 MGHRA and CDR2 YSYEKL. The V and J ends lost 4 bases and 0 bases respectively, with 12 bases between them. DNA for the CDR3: TGCGCCAGCAGCCCGAGGACCCAACTGAACACTGAAGCTTTCTTT. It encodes CASSPRTQLNTEAFF.

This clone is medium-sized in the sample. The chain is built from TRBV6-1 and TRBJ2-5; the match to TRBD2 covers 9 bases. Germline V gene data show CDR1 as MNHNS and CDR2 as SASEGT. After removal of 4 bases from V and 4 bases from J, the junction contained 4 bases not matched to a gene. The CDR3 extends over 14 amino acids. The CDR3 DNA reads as TGTGCCAGCAGTGGAGCGGGAGGATCAGAGACCCAGTACTTC. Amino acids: CASSGAGGSETQYF.

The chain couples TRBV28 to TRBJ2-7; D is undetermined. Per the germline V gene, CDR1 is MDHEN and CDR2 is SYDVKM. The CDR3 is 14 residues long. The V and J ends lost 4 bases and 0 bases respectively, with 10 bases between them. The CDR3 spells CASSWTVSSYEQYF. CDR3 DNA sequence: TGTGCCAGCAGTTGGACCGTCTCCTCCTACGAGCAGTACTTC.

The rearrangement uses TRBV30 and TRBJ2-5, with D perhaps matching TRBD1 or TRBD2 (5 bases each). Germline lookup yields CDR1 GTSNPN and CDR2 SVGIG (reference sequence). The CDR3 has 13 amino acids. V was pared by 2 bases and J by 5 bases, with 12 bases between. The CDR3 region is CAWSPGPVETQYF. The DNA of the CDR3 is TGTGCCTGGAGTCCGGGACCAGTGGAGACCCAGTACTTC.

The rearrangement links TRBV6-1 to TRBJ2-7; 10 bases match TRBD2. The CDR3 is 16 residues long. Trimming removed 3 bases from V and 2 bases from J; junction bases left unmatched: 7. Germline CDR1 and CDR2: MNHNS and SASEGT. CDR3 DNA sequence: TGTGCCAGCAGTGACCCGGGACTAGCGTTTACCTACGAGCAGTACTTC. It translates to CASSDPGLAFTYEQYF.

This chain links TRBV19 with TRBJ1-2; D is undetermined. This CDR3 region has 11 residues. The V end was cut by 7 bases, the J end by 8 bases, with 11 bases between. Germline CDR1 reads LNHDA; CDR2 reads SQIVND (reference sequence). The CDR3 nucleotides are TGTGCCAGTACGGGTCGAGGAGGCTACACCTTC. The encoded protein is CASTGRGGYTF. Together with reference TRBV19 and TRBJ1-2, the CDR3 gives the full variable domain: DGGITQSPKYLFRKEGQNVTLSCEQNLNHDAMYWYRQDPGQGLRLIYYSQIVNDFQKGDIAEGYSVSREKKESFPLTVTSAQKNPTAFYLCASTGRGGYTFGSGTRLTVV.

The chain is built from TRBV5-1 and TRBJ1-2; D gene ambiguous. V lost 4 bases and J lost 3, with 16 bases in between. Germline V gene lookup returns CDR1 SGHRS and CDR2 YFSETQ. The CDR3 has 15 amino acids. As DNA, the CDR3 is TGCGCCAGCAGCCTCAAGGGCGGGGAATACTATGGCTACACCTTC. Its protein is CASSLKGGEYYGYTF.